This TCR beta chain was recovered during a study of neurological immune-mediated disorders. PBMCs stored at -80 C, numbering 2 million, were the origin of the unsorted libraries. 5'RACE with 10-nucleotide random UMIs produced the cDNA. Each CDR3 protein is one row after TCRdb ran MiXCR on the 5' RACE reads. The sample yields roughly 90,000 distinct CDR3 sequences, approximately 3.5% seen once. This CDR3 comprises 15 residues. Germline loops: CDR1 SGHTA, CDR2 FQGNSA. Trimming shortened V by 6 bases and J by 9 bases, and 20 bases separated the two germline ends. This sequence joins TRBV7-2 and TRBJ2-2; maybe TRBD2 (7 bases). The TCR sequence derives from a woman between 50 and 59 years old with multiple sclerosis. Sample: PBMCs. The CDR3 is CASRSGGTPVRELFF. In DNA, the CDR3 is TGTGCCAGCAGATCCGGGGGGACACCGGTTAGGGAGCTGTTTTTT.